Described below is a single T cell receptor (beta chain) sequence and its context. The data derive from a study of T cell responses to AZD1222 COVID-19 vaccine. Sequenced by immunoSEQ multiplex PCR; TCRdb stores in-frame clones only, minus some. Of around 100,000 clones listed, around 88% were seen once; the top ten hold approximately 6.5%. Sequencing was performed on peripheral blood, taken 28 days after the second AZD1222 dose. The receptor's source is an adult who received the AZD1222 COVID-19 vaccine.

CDR3 DNA sequence: TGTGCCAGCAGCCTTCCGGGACCCTACTATGGCTACACCTTC. Translating gives CASSLPGPYYGYTF. The chain couples TRBV25-1 to TRBJ1-2; D is possibly TRBD1 (5 bases). V lost 6 bases and J lost 3, with 14 bases in between. This CDR3 spans 14 amino acids. Germline lookup yields CDR1 MGHDK and CDR2 SYGVNS.